The clone carrying this T cell receptor beta chain came up a few times. What it binds is unknown. The data were obtained in a study of cytomegalovirus exposure and HLA in healthy donors. Overall study results and limits: Earlier analysis found most TCR beta V segments productive about 87% or about 30% of the time. Apparent HLA restriction characterized most CMV-associated TCR beta chains in a later analysis.

Use of 60 Vbeta and 13 Jbeta primers characterized the PCR. Authors' data handling: Tens of millions of unique TCR beta chains, roughly 11 million of them shared, were counted by a later analysis. Sequenced by immunoSEQ multiplex PCR; TCRdb stores in-frame clones only, minus some. V and J calls and clone size come straight from that table; D and trimming were deduced from the DNA. The sample lists under 200,000 clones, around 80% occurring once. This CDR3 contains 16 residues. Trimming took 0 bases from V and 7 from J; bases not matched to a gene: 10. Germline V gene sequence: CDR1 SGHNT, CDR2 YYREEE (reference sequence).

The receptor was derived from a male donor in good health and CMV-seronegative. Sequencing was performed on PBMCs. J is TRBJ2-7 and V is TRBV5-4, with 10 bases fitting TRBD2. CDR3 in amino acids: CASSLDLAGAGREQYF. Here the CDR3 DNA reads TGTGCCAGCAGCTTGGATCTAGCGGGAGCCGGTAGGGAGCAGTACTTC. Complete variable domain (other parts from reference TRBV5-4 and TRBJ2-7): ETGVTQSPTHLIKTRGQQVTLRCSSQSGHNTVSWYQQALGQGPQFIFQYYREEENGRGNFPPRFSGLQFPNYSSELNVNALELDDSALYLCASSLDLAGAGREQYFGPGTRLTVT.